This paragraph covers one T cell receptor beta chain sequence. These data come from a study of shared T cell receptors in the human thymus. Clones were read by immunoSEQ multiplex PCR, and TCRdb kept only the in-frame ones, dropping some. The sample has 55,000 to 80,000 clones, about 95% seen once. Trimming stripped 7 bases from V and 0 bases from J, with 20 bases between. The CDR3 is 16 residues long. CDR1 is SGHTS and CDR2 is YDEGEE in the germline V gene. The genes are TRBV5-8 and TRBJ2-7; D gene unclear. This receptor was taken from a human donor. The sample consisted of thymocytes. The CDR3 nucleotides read TGTGCCAGCTCGAATCGGGTAGCAAAACTCTCCTACGAGCAGTACTTC. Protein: CASSNRVAKLSYEQYF. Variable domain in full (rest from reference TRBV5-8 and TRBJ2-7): EAGVTQSPTHLIKTRGQQATLRCSPISGHTSVYWYQQALGLGLQFLLWYDEGEERNRGNFPPRFSGRQFPNYSSELNVNALELEDSALYLCASSNRVAKLSYEQYFGPGTRLTVT.